Here is one T cell receptor (beta chain) with its context. The germline gives CDR1 ENHRY, CDR2 SYGVKD. V shed 6 bases, J shed 4 bases, and the junction held 5 bases outside the gene matches. CDR3 size: 16 residues. This sample stems from a study of blood T cell repertoires in COVID-19. Looking at the study overall: Italy, Spain and the United States were the sources of the convalescent and acute COVID-19 samples. In each case, the material was cDNA or gDNA derived from T cells, B-cell-depleted T cells, or PBMCs.

Per the authors' pipeline: Reference gene primer amplification gave nucleated cell count estimates. This table comes from immunoSEQ multiplex PCR, and its TCRdb copy is limited to in-frame clones, with some not included. V, J and clone size reflect that table, while D and trimming were determined from the DNA. Among about 94,000 clones listed, more than 70% were seen once. The TCR sequence derives from a human donor with acute or convalescent COVID-19. The donor label of this sample is uncertain. This sequence joins TRBV10-3 and TRBJ2-6; 11 bases are shared with TRBD2. Sample: peripheral blood. The CDR3 protein is CAIRASGGSGANVLTF. In DNA form, the CDR3 reads TGTGCCATCAGGGCTAGCGGGGGGTCGGGGGCCAACGTCCTGACTTTC.